The 20 T cell receptor beta chains below all came from one sample that was sequenced in a study of T cell responses to AZD1222 COVID-19 vaccine. Sequenced by immunoSEQ multiplex PCR; TCRdb stores in-frame clones only, minus some. Of 120,000 or so clones listed, 90% were seen once; the top ten hold around 7.8%. Source: peripheral blood, taken on day 0 of AZD1222 vaccination. The receptors were sampled from an adult in good health.

The CDR3 is CASSHPGLAGEETQYF. The CDR3 bases are TGTGCCAGCAGCCACCCGGGGCTAGCGGGAGAAGAGACCCAGTACTTC. The chain carries TRBV7-9 and TRBJ2-5, with 10 bases aligning to TRBD2. The length of the CDR3 is 16 residues. Trimming took 5 bases from V and 3 from J; bases not matched to a gene: 9. Germline CDR1 and CDR2: SEHNR and FQNEAQ (reference sequence).

The chain combines TRBV27 with TRBJ2-2; D is perhaps TRBD1 (6 bases). The CDR3 has 15 residues. Germline V gives CDR1 MNHEY, CDR2 SMNVEV (reference sequence). The V and J ends lost 6 bases and 7 bases respectively, with 18 bases between them. The CDR3 here is CASRAQGGYGGELFF. The CDR3 DNA sequence: TGTGCCAGCAGGGCACAGGGCGGTTATGGCGGGGAGCTGTTTTTT.

This clone was recorded once. The CDR3 is CASSLDGSNQPQHF. The CDR3 coding sequence is TGTGCCAGCAGTTTAGACGGAAGCAATCAGCCCCAGCATTTT. This rearrangement joins TRBV2 to TRBJ1-5; D not resolved. The CDR3 has 14 residues. Germline V gene data show CDR1 as SNHLY and CDR2 as FYNNEI. V lost 5 bases and J 1 base, leaving 9 bases between the germline ends.

The chain couples TRBV4-1 to TRBJ2-7; D uncertain. The V end lost 2 bases, the J end lost 4 bases, and 12 bases lay between the germline ends. This CDR3 comprises 14 residues. The germline gives CDR1 MGHRA, CDR2 YSYEKL. Here the CDR3 DNA reads TGCGCCAGCAGCCAACAGCAAGCTCGATACGAGCAGTACTTC. Translation: CASSQQQARYEQYF.

The V gene is TRBV11-3, the J gene TRBJ2-1, with 8 bases matching TRBD1. The junction had 4 bases not matched to a gene; V was cut back by 5 bases and J by 7 bases. Germline V lookup: CDR1 SGHNT, CDR2 YENEEA. The CDR3 runs 13 residues. The chain's CDR3 is CASSTTGANEQFF. The CDR3 DNA reads TGTGCCAGCAGCACGACAGGGGCGAATGAGCAGTTCTTC.

A single count supports this clone. The V gene is TRBV6-5, the J gene TRBJ1-1; D is perhaps TRBD1 (6 bases). This CDR3 contains 12 residues. Trimming removed 5 bases from V and 4 bases from J, with 8 bases in between. CDR1 and CDR2 (germline): MNHEY, SVGAGI. The CDR3 here is CASSPGVTEAFF. The CDR3, as DNA: TGTGCCAGCAGTCCAGGGGTCACTGAAGCTTTCTTT.

The gene calls are TRBV19 and TRBJ2-4, with 11 positions matching TRBD2. Trimming took 5 bases from V and 3 from J; bases not matched to a gene: 9. This CDR3 is built from 17 residues. Germline V gene data show CDR1 as LNHDA and CDR2 as SQIVND (reference sequence). The CDR3 sequence is CASSPPGLADGKNIQYF. The CDR3 DNA follows: TGTGCCAGTAGTCCACCGGGACTAGCGGACGGCAAAAACATTCAGTACTTC.

The chain uses TRBV19 and TRBJ1-5; 8 bases are a match to TRBD1. Germline V gene data show CDR1 as LNHDA and CDR2 as SQIVND (reference sequence). Unmatched junction bases numbered 3, after V lost 8 bases and J lost 0 bases. The CDR3 consists of 14 residues. The DNA for the CDR3 is TGTGCCAGTCTTGACAGGGGTAGCAATCAGCCCCAGCATTTT. It translates to CASLDRGSNQPQHF.

The chain recombines TRBV4-1 with TRBJ1-1; D unresolved. This CDR3 has 15 residues. CDR1 is MGHRA, CDR2 YSYEKL, per germline. V was pared by 1 base and J by 1 base, with 10 bases between. The DNA of the CDR3 is TGCGCCAGCAGCCAAGGGATCTCAGGGAACACTGAAGCTTTCTTT. Its protein product is CASSQGISGNTEAFF.

This rearrangement joins TRBV11-2 to TRBJ2-1; 7 bases are shared with TRBD1. The CDR3 length is 19 residues. The trim removed 1 base at V and 4 bases at J, leaving 16 bases unmatched. CDR1 SGHAT and CDR2 FQNNGV come from the germline V gene. The CDR3 DNA is TGTGCCAGCAGCTTAGGACAGGGCTTCTCCCTCCCCAGATACAATGAGCAGTTCTTC. Translated: CASSLGQGFSLPRYNEQFF.

CDR3 sequence: CASRSLAGPRRDEQFF. The DNA of the CDR3 is TGTGCCAGCCGAAGCCTAGCGGGACCGAGGAGGGATGAGCAGTTCTTC. The rearrangement joins TRBV27 to TRBJ2-1; 9 positions match TRBD2. The germline CDR1 and CDR2 sequences are MNHEY and SMNVEV (reference sequence). J was trimmed by 8 bases and V by 8 bases; bases with no gene match: 16. The CDR3 is 16 amino acids.

DNA of the CDR3: TGTGCCAGCAGTTCCTCGGCAGGGAGGACTTCACCCCTCCACTTT. Residues: CASSSSAGRTSPLHF. The chain has TRBV7-2 and TRBJ1-6, with D possibly matching TRBD1 (5 bases). CDR1 is SGHTA and CDR2 is FQGNSA in the germline V gene. V was cut by 6 bases and J by 9 bases, with 18 bases left in between. The CDR3 is 15 amino acids.

This clone appeared a few times. The V gene is TRBV6-1, the J gene TRBJ2-7; D is possibly TRBD2 (6 bases). The ends were cut back, 2 bases at V and 4 bases at J, with 12 bases in the middle. Germline V CDR1 and CDR2: MNHNS, SASEGT. This CDR3 comprises 14 residues. CDR3: CASSEMPSVYEQYF. The CDR3 DNA reads TGTGCCAGCAGTGAAATGCCTAGCGTATACGAGCAGTACTTC.

The DNA of the CDR3 is TGTGCCAGCCGGGACAGGGATTTCCTCGGTTCACCCCTCCACTTT. Protein product: CASRDRDFLGSPLHF. The chain is built from TRBV2 and TRBJ1-6; TRBD1 aligns across 9 bases. This CDR3 spans 15 amino acids. Germline V gene lookup returns CDR1 SNHLY and CDR2 FYNNEI. V dropped 8 bases and J dropped 9; count of bases not matched to a gene: 11.

This chain links TRBV21-1 with TRBJ2-1; TRBD2, as called in the table, went unchecked against the DNA. TRBV21-1 is classified as a pseudogene. CDR3 size: 15 residues. The CDR3 nucleotides read TGTGCCAGCACGCTAGGGCTAGCGGGAGCCAATGAGCAGTTCTTC. Protein sequence: CASTLGLAGANEQFF.

The rearrangement links TRBV30 to TRBJ1-2; D is possibly TRBD1 (5 bases). This CDR3 comprises 12 residues. CDR1 and CDR2 from the germline V gene are GTSNPN and SVGIG (reference sequence). V was trimmed by 4 bases and J by 7 bases, leaving 13 bases between them. The CDR3: CAWTTSGGGYTF. For the CDR3, the DNA is TGTGCCTGGACCACTTCTGGGGGTGGCTACACCTTC. Based on the CDR3 plus reference TRBV30 and TRBJ1-2, the full variable domain is SQTIHQWPATLVQPVGSPLSLECTVEGTSNPNLYWYRQAAGRGLQLLFYSVGIGQISSEVPQNLSASRPQDRQFILSSKKLLLSDSGFYLCAWTTSGGGYTFGSGTRLTVV.

The gene calls are TRBV15 and TRBJ2-5; 11 bases line up with TRBD2. Germline trimming cut 2 bases from V and 0 bases from J; bases unmatched to any gene: 8. The germline V gene has CDR1 LNHNV and CDR2 YYDKDF (reference sequence). This CDR3 has 18 amino acids. CDR3 in DNA: TGTGCCACCAGCAGACACCCGGGACTAGCGGTGTACCAAGAGACCCAGTACTTC. This codes for CATSRHPGLAVYQETQYF.

The chain employs TRBV5-8 and TRBJ2-1, with 8 bases lining up with TRBD1. The CDR3 is 15 residues long. Germline-derived CDR1 and CDR2 are SGHTS and YDEGEE. Trimming removed 6 bases from V and 5 bases from J; junction bases left unmatched: 10. CDR3 protein: CASTDPGQANNEQFF. The CDR3 region has the DNA TGTGCCAGCACCGATCCGGGACAGGCTAACAATGAGCAGTTCTTC.

The gene calls are TRBV7-2 and TRBJ2-2; D gene ambiguous. V gave up 0 bases and J gave up 6 bases, with 14 bases separating them. There are 16 residues in the CDR3. Germline V lookup: CDR1 SGHTA, CDR2 FQGNSA. The CDR3 region is CASSLAAGLIAGELFF. The CDR3 nucleotides are TGTGCCAGCAGCTTAGCAGCAGGATTGATAGCCGGGGAGCTGTTTTTT.

This clone ranks as medium-sized (0.01 to 0.1%). V usage is TRBV4-1 and J usage is TRBJ1-1; TRBD1 aligns across 7 bases. V shed 2 bases, J shed 5 bases, and the junction held 8 bases outside the gene matches. The CDR3 totals 15 residues. In germline, CDR1 is MGHRA, CDR2 YSYEKL. The CDR3 region is CASSQIPGQYTEAFF. The CDR3 DNA reads as TGCGCCAGCAGCCAAATACCGGGACAGTATACTGAAGCTTTCTTT.